This TCR beta chain was captured by sequencing in a study of T cells in Graves' hyperthyroidism and ophthalmopathy (dated by TCRdb to about 2019). Describing the broader study: Peripheral blood was sampled at the time of initial diagnosis, prior to any treatment. To identify distinguishing TCR V-J signatures, a discovery cohort of about 100 patients was used, comprising fewer than 45 with Graves' ophthalmopathy and 57 with stable Graves' hyperthyroidism. Whether ophthalmopathy could be predicted prospectively was tested in an independent validation cohort made up of fewer than 20 hyperthyroidism patients plus 17 patients who later progressed to ophthalmopathy. The 75 to 100 discovery patients were divided at random into training and test sets in a 7:3 ratio. In more than five Graves' hyperthyroidism patients, the study also compared T-cell repertoires from thyroid tissue with T-cell repertoires from blood. After blood sampling, hyperthyroidism patients were treated with methimazole at a starting dose of 30 mg daily, and ophthalmopathy patients were treated with high-dose intravenous methylprednisolone. The paper reports TCR Vbeta CDR3 sequencing of approximately 140 peripheral blood samples: 40 or so ophthalmopathy, about 75 hyperthyroidism and approximately 17 progressor patients. The paper's findings and limits, for the study overall: In cross-validation, a model built on a 13 V-J signature told ophthalmopathy apart from stable hyperthyroidism with 87.88% sensitivity and approximately 81% specificity, and in testing the same model reached 80%/75%. No statistical method was used to set the sample size in advance, and investigators knew the group allocation. In validation, progression to ophthalmopathy was predicted by the model with 70.59% sensitivity and roughly 76% specificity, a median of 6.5 months before onset. Most expanded thyroid clonotypes (frequency above 0.001) were also detected in blood, suggesting blood repertoires may reflect thyroid immune responses.

This clonotype came up a few times. This receptor's antigen is unknown. One base away there is no much larger clone; base qualities are not given. V drops 2 bases and J drops 3 bases, leaving 10 bases in between. Inclusive of the bounding cysteine and phenylalanine, the CDR3 is 14 residues long. The entry retains the CDR3 DNA only, 42 bases that are in frame from base 1. From a lookup of the germline V gene, CDR1 and CDR2 are MGHRA and YSYEKL. Stable Graves' hyperthyroidism was defined as the absence of progression to ophthalmopathy over 18 months of follow-up. The hyperthyroidism patients were between 18 and 65 years old and newly diagnosed, with a disease duration of less than 2 months. Exclusion was applied to patients with uncontrolled infections, other autoimmune diseases, pregnancy or lactation. Diagnoses relied on clinical symptoms, serum thyroxine and TRAb, thyroid ultrasound and orbital computed tomography. Ficoll-Paque density gradient centrifugation was used to isolate PBMCs from about 9 ml of fresh peripheral blood. Total RNA was extracted using Trizol reagent, and RNA quality was assessed on an Agilent 2100 Bioanalyzer.

The TCR beta CDR3 regions were amplified from the RNA transcripts. A first-round RT-PCR of the TCR CDR3 used the HTBI primer set with the Qiagen OneStep RT-PCR kit. Libraries were constructed in a second round of multiplex PCR, after which size selection and purification were carried out. The libraries were sequenced on an Illumina HiSeq2000 using paired-end 100 bp reads. Turning to the authors' computational methods: Raw data were processed with SOAPnuke, discarding reads with adapters, uncalled bases, mean Phred below 15, or no exact constant-primer or identifier match. High-quality paired reads were merged using COPE v1.2.5, and each unique nucleotide sequence was defined as a clonotype. MiTCR v1.1 was used to align the clonotypes against IMGT TRBV, TRBD and TRBJ reference segments. The analysis included only V-J combinations with a frequency above 0.0001, which together covered approximately 99% of the repertoires. The TCS score was defined as the ratio of F50 (clonal expansion) to E x V (chaos), calculated using BLOSUM62-based TCRdist between CDR3 peptides within each V-J. Welch's t-statistics and random forest reduced around 520 V-J features to 10 to 15, which were used in a naive Bayes classifier (R e1071). TCRdb's own reprocessing of the public reads used fastp at Q25 and MiXCR and kept productive beta chains. Rows are unified per CDR3 protein, each entry keeping the most common DNA and genes. The V and J calls here are based on TCRdb, not the publication. Present in this sample are 600,000 or so distinct CDR3 sequences, 15% to 20% of which were seen just once. Of the sample, 3% to 4.5% falls within the top ten clones.

The sample comprised blood. The TCR sequence derives from a woman in her thirties with Graves' hyperthyroidism. This chain is built from TRBV4-1 and TRBJ1-2, with TRBD1 tentatively as D gene (5 bases match). This receptor has the CDR3 CASSQLTADYGYTF. At the DNA level, the sequence is TGCGCCAGCAGCCAACTGACAGCCGACTATGGCTACACCTTC.